These 11 T cell receptor beta chains originate from one sample sequenced in a study of T cell changes during pregnancy in multiple sclerosis. Produced via immunoSEQ multiplex PCR; TCRdb's table is partial and in-frame only. The sample includes around 45,000 clones, about 90% of them seen just once. The starting material was CD4+ T cells from peripheral blood mononuclear cells, obtained in the second trimester of pregnancy. The receptors shown here come from a female donor in good health, enrolled as a control in a pregnancy study.

The rearrangement joins TRBV11-2 to TRBJ2-3; 9 nucleotides line up with TRBD2. V lost 6 bases to trimming and J lost 6 bases; unmatched junction nucleotides: 10. The CDR3 is made up of 15 amino acids. Germline loops: CDR1 SGHAT, CDR2 FQNNGV. The CDR3 region is CASSFLAGRRDTQYF. The CDR3, as DNA: TGTGCCAGCAGTTTTCTAGCGGGGCGACGGGATACGCAGTATTTT.

The gene calls are TRBV2 and TRBJ2-1; D perhaps matches TRBD2 (6 bases). The CDR3 covers 13 residues. Per germline, CDR1 SNHLY and CDR2 FYNNEI. Deletions cut 3 bases from V and 7 bases from J, with 10 bases between. The CDR3 sequence is CASSEEGRNEQFF. The CDR3 region has the DNA TGTGCCAGCAGTGAGGAGGGTAGAAATGAGCAGTTCTTC. Based on the CDR3 plus reference TRBV2 and TRBJ2-1, the full variable domain is EPEVTQTPSHQVTQMGQEVILRCVPISNHLYFYWYRQILGQKVEFLVSFYNNEISEKSEIFDDQFSVERPDGSNFTLKIRSTKLEDSAMYFCASSEEGRNEQFFGPGTRLTVL.

V is TRBV12-5 and J is TRBJ2-6; D possibly corresponds to TRBD1 (5 bases). This CDR3 is built from 17 residues. V was cut by 2 bases and J by 3 bases, with 14 bases left in between. Germline CDR1 LGHNT, CDR2 FRNRAP. This chain's CDR3 is CASGLWQGFNGANVLTF. In nucleotides, the CDR3 is TGTGCTAGTGGTTTGTGGCAGGGTTTTAATGGGGCCAACGTCCTGACTTTC. The full variable domain, in which reference TRBV12-5 and TRBJ2-6 provide the parts outside the CDR3, is DARVTQTPRHKVTEMGQEVTMRCQPILGHNTVFWYRQTMMQGLELLAYFRNRAPLDDSGMPKDRFSAEMPDATLATLKIQPSEPRDSAVYFCASGLWQGFNGANVLTFGAGSRLTVL.

The V call is TRBV18, the J call TRBJ2-7; 8 bases fit TRBD1. The length of the CDR3 is 13 residues. Trimming at V came to 3 bases and at J to 4 bases, leaving 2 bases not matched to a gene. Germline V lookup: CDR1 KGHSH, CDR2 LQKENI. CDR3 sequence: CASSPRTGYEQYF. The CDR3, as DNA: TGTGCCAGCTCACCGAGGACAGGGTACGAGCAGTACTTC.

The chain uses TRBV6-6 and TRBJ2-7; 9 nucleotides match TRBD2. V gave up 6 bases and J gave up 11 bases; unmatched junction bases: 8. CDR1 is MNHNY and CDR2 is SVGAGI in the germline V gene (reference sequence). CDR3 size: 12 residues. The CDR3 nucleotides are TGTGCCAGCAGGCCTGTGGCGGGGGGGAAGTACTTC. Its protein is CASRPVAGGKYF.

The genes are TRBV28 and TRBJ2-4, with 9 positions matching TRBD2. Germline assignment: CDR1 MDHEN and CDR2 SYDVKM. The V gene end was trimmed by 5 bases and the J gene end by 8 bases; junction bases not matched to a gene: 10. The length of the CDR3 is 15 residues. The CDR3 spells CASSEGGLAGDIQYF. CDR3 bases: TGTGCCAGCAGTGAGGGGGGACTAGCAGGGGACATTCAGTACTTC.

V is TRBV18 and J is TRBJ2-1, with D possibly matching TRBD1 (6 bases). Germline assignment: CDR1 KGHSH and CDR2 LQKENI. V was trimmed by 2 bases and J by 8 bases, leaving 13 bases between them. This CDR3 is 14 amino acids long. The CDR3 sequence: CASSPGTNEDEQFF. The CDR3 DNA reads as TGTGCCAGCTCACCAGGGACAAACGAGGATGAGCAGTTCTTC.

The gene calls are TRBV7-8 and TRBJ2-3; possible D gene TRBD2, 6 bases. Trimming took off 7 bases at V and 4 bases at J, with 12 bases between the two ends. This CDR3 has 13 residues. Germline V lookup: CDR1 SGHVS, CDR2 FQNEAQ. The CDR3 DNA reads as TGTGCCAGCATCGACGGGAGTTCAGATACGCAGTATTTT. Protein: CASIDGSSDTQYF.

The chain recombines TRBV15 with TRBJ2-7; TRBD1 is a possible D gene (5 bases). Trimming removed 2 bases at V and 6 bases at J, with 17 bases between. This CDR3 spans 15 amino acids. Germline CDR1 LNHNV, CDR2 YYDKDF (reference sequence). The CDR3 bases are TGTGCCACCAGCAGACTAACCCAGGGTTCAAGCGAGCAGTACTTC. Protein: CATSRLTQGSSEQYF.

In this sample, this clone turned up once. The chain links TRBV7-8 to TRBJ1-2, with TRBD1 matching 9 bases. Germline V gives CDR1 SGHVS, CDR2 FQNEAQ. Losses at the gene ends were 1 base for V and 8 bases for J; bases not matched to a gene: 8. The CDR3 is made up of 15 amino acids. CDR3 region: CASSLDGTGSRGYTF. Here the CDR3 DNA reads TGTGCCAGCAGCTTAGATGGGACAGGGAGTCGCGGCTACACCTTC.

The chain is built from TRBV6-5 and TRBJ1-2, with D perhaps TRBD1 (5 bases). The CDR3 runs 14 residues. Trimming took off 2 bases at V and 0 bases at J, with 7 bases between the two ends. Germline CDR1 reads MNHEY; CDR2 reads SVGAGI. CDR3 sequence (DNA): TGTGCCAGCAGTTACGGGGGGGCTAACTATGGCTACACCTTC. As protein: CASSYGGANYGYTF.